This T cell receptor (beta chain) appears in the sequencing data of a study of PD-1 blockade in mismatch repair-deficient tumors. Findings and limits, study-wide: Over a hundred unique blood TCRs came from expansion to three of seven peptides.

TCRdb keeps only in-frame clones here, not all; method: immunoSEQ multiplex PCR. Seen here are around 13,000 clones, 80% to 90% observed once, and the top ten hold about 10%. To note about this clone: The target antigen is unknown.

V lost 5 bases, J lost 2 bases, and 13 bases lay in between. Per the germline V gene, CDR1 is LNHDA and CDR2 is SQIVND (reference sequence). This CDR3 is built from 14 residues. Documented time point: identical roughly 10-day culture without peptide (control). Cells were stimulated around 9 days with each of several ELISpot-reactive neoantigens. An identically run culture lacking peptide was the fold-change baseline. The source was cells cultured in vitro, collected from a patient treated with pembrolizumab. V usage is TRBV19 and J usage is TRBJ2-7, with D uncertain. This sequence originates from an adult with mismatch repair-deficient cancer. The CDR3 nucleotides read TGTGCCAGTAGTCCCTACAGAGCTACCTACGAGCAGTACTTC. Translation gives CASSPYRATYEQYF.